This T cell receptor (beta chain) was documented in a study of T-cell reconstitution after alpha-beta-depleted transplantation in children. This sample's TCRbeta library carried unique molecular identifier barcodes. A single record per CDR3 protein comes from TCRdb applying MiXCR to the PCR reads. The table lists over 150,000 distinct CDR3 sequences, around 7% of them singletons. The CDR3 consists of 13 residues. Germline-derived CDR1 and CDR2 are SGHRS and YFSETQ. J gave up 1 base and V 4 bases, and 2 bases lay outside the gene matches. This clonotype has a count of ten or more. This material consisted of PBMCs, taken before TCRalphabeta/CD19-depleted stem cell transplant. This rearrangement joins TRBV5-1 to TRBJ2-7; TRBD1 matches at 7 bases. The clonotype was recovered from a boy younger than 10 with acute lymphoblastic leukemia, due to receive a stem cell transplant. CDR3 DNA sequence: TGCGCCAGCAGCCGGGGACAGTCCTACGAGCAGTACTTC. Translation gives CASSRGQSYEQYF.